The TCR beta chain described here comes from a study of blood T cell repertoires in COVID-19. The wider study: Samples representing acute and convalescent COVID-19 were sourced from the United States, Italy and Spain.

Germline V gene lookup returns CDR1 SGHKS and CDR2 YYEKEE (reference sequence). Trimming pared 4 bases from V and 2 bases from J, leaving 10 bases between. CDR3 length: 13 residues. In the study's own analysis: Amplification with reference gene primers provided the estimates of nucleated cell counts. Sequencing used immunoSEQ multiplex PCR; TCRdb keeps in-frame clones, though not all of them. V and J calls and clone size are as listed in that table; D and trimming were resolved from the DNA. The sample consists of about 270,000 clones, more than 75% of them appearing once. The J gene is TRBJ2-7, the V gene TRBV5-5; D is ambiguous. Sequencing was carried out using peripheral blood. The sequence was obtained from a man aged 35-49 years with active or convalescent COVID-19. CDR3 DNA sequence: TGTGCCAGCAGCCCCGTGAAGCCCTACGAGCAGTACTTC. This gives the protein CASSPVKPYEQYF.